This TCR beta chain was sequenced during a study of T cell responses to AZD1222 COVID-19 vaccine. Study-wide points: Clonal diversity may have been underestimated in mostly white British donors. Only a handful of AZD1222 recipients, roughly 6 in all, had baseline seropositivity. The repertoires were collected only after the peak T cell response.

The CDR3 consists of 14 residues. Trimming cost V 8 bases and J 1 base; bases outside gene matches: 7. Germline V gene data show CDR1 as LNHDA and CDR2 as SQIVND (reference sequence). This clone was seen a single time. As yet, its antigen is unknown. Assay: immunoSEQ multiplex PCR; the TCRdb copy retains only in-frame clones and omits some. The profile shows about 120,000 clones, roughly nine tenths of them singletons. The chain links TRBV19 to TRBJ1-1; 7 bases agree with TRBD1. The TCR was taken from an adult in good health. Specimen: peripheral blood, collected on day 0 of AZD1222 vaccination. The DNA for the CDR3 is TGTGCCAGTCAGACAGGGTACGGGAACACTGAAGCTTTCTTT. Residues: CASQTGYGNTEAFF.